This T cell receptor beta chain was retrieved from a study of naive and memory T cell subsets. A UMI-containing oligonucleotide was joined by 3' ligation to the TCR cDNA template. Whole blood, roughly 2.5 ml, came from adult healthy volunteers. Reverse transcription used DNase-treated unsorted total RNA, aiming for roughly 1 to 1000 ng. Study outcomes and limitations: The RNA method is potentially sensitive to activation and differentiation changes.

This clonotype was recorded many times. Its target is not known. Four PCR rounds used nested alpha and beta constant region primers plus the SP2 primer. Blood and skin TCR RNA was reverse transcribed with alpha and beta constant primers. A single record per CDR3 protein comes from TCRdb applying MiXCR to the 5' RACE reads. The data contain about 48,000 distinct CDR3 sequences, about 4.4% of them singletons. Trimming took 0 bases from V and 1 from J; bases not matched to a gene: 12. CDR3 size: 19 residues. Germline CDR1 is LGHNA and CDR2 is YNFKEQ. This receptor was taken from a female donor in good health. The chain has TRBV4-2 and TRBJ2-4, with TRBD2 matching over 7 bases. The CDR3 DNA follows: TGTGCCAGCAGCCAAGACGTGGGAGGGCAAGATGGGGCCAAAAACATTCAGTACTTC. Protein sequence: CASSQDVGGQDGAKNIQYF.